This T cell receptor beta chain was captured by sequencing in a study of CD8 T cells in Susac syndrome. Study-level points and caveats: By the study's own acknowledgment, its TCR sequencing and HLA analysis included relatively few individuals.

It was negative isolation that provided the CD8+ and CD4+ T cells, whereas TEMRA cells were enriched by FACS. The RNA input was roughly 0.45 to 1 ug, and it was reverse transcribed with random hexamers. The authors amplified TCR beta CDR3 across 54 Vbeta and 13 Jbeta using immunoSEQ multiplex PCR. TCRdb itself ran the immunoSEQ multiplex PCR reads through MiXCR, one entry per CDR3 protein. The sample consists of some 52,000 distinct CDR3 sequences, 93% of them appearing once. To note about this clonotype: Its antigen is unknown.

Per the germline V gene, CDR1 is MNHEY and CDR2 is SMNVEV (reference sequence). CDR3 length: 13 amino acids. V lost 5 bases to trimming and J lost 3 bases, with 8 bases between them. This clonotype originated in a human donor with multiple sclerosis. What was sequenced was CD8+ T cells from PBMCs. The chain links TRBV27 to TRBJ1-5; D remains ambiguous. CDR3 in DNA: TGTGCCAGCAGTCCCGGGGACAATCAGCCCCAGCATTTT. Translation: CASSPGDNQPQHF.